This is a list of T cell receptor beta chains from one sample in a study of human T cells and chemical hapten exposure. TCRdb reprocessed the RACE reads with MiXCR, giving one entry per CDR3 protein. The repertoire consists of 100,000 or so distinct CDR3 sequences, with approximately 11% occurring once and the leading ten covering 2.2%. The starting material was whole blood, obtained in connection with sensitization to the hapten diphenylcyclopropenone (DPC). The receptors were sampled from a man aged 35-49 years with alopecia areata. Some clones in this sample may be carry-over from other donors' samples. CDR3s include the opening cysteine and the closing phenylalanine or tryptophan. The order of the fields is V gene, D gene, clone size, J gene, CDR3 DNA, CDR3 protein. The D gene is left open where the match is weak. Size is omitted from some rows. Given values are once, few, many or a class for expanded clones.

TRBV29-1,.,few,TRBJ2-6,TGCAGCGTTGGGACTGGGGCCAACGTCCTGACTTTC,CSVGTGANVLTF
TRBV27,TRBD2,medium-sized,TRBJ2-1,TGTGCCAGCAGTACGGGGGGAGGGCGCAATGAGCAGTTCTTC,CASSTGGGRNEQFF
TRBV5-5,.,.,TRBJ2-3,TGTGCCAGCAGCTTGGACCTCCCCCCCACAGATACGCAGTATTTT,CASSLDLPPTDTQYF
TRBV6-2/TRBV6-3,.,few,TRBJ2-1,TGTGCCAGCAGTACGTCCAGGGTTAGCTCCTACAATGAGCAGTTCTTC,CASSTSRVSSYNEQFF
TRBV15,TRBD1,many,TRBJ1-4,TGTGCCACCAGCAGGGACAGGCGACCTAATGAAAAACTGTTTTTT,CATSRDRRPNEKLFF
TRBV4-2,TRBD2,many,TRBJ2-1,TGTGCCAGCAGCCAAGATCGGGGGGGCGGGAGAATGAGTTACAATGAGCAGTTCTTC,CASSQDRGGGRMSYNEQFF
TRBV29-1,TRBD1,.,TRBJ1-2,TGCAGCGTTGAACTAGCCAGGGGGCAAGGGGGCTACACCTTC,CSVELARGQGGYTF
TRBV4-3,.,few,TRBJ2-3,TGCGCCAGCAGCCAAGAATCGGGGGGCACAGATACGCAGTATTTT,CASSQESGGTDTQYF
TRBV20-1,.,once,TRBJ2-7,TGCAGTGCTAGAGATCCACAGAATACCTACGAGCAGTACTTC,CSARDPQNTYEQYF
TRBV7-2,.,few,TRBJ2-4,TGTGCCACCTCCCAAAGTGCCAAAAACATTCAGTACTTC,CATSQSAKNIQYF
TRBV29-1,.,many,TRBJ2-3,TGCAGCGTTGAGAGCCAGGGGAGGATGGATACGCAGTATTTT,CSVESQGRMDTQYF
TRBV6-1,.,many,TRBJ1-6,TGTGCCAGCAGTCCCCGGAGTTATAATTCACCCCTCCACTTT,CASSPRSYNSPLHF
TRBV7-2,.,.,TRBJ1-5,TGTGCCAGCAGCGAAACCTCTGTTAGGGGCCAGCCCCAGCATTTT,CASSETSVRGQPQHF
TRBV7-2,TRBD2,.,TRBJ2-1,TGTGCCAGCAGCTTATCCCTCCTCCATAGCGGGGAGCAGTTCTTC,CASSLSLLHSGEQFF
TRBV4-3,TRBD2,.,TRBJ2-3,TGCGCCAGCAGCCAAGACTGGGGGGGGGGAGCAGATACGCAGTATTTT,CASSQDWGGGADTQYF
TRBV6-6,.,.,TRBJ1-1,TGTGCCAGCAGAAAATCTAGGGGGGGCGCGGATGGGATTCCTGAAGCTTTCTTT,CASRKSRGGADGIPEAFF
TRBV5-6,.,few,TRBJ2-3,TGTGCCAGCAGCTTGTTTCAGGGGGATACGCAGTATTTT,CASSLFQGDTQYF
TRBV7-9,.,many,TRBJ1-5,TGTGCCAGCAGCTTAGAAAATCAGCCCCAGCATTTT,CASSLENQPQHF
TRBV7-2,TRBD1,few,TRBJ2-7,TGTGCCAGCAGCTTAGGGACAGGGACGTACGAGCAGTACTTC,CASSLGTGTYEQYF
TRBV9,.,.,TRBJ2-5,TGTGCCAGCAGCGCTTCAACGTACCAAGAGACCCAGTACTTC,CASSASTYQETQYF
TRBV20-1,TRBD1,.,TRBJ2-1,TGCAGTGCCCCCTCGGGACAGGGGGTCAATGAGCAGTTCTTC,CSAPSGQGVNEQFF
TRBV30,.,many,TRBJ1-5,TGTGCCTGGAGCCAGGGGAGCAATCAGCCCCAGCATTTT,CAWSQGSNQPQHF
TRBV6-6,TRBD2,many,TRBJ2-1,TGTGCCAGCAGACCCGGGGAGGGCAACAACAATGAGCAGTTCTTC,CASRPGEGNNNEQFF
TRBV10-2,.,few,TRBJ2-7,TGCGCCAGCAGTGTTGGGGTGCACGAGCAGTACTTC,CASSVGVHEQYF
TRBV5-1,.,many,TRBJ2-3,TGCGCCAGCAGCTTGACCACAGATACGCAGTATTTT,CASSLTTDTQYF
TRBV5-4,TRBD2,few,TRBJ2-7,TGTGCCAGCAGCCCGATAGCGGGGACCTCCTACGAGCAGTACTTC,CASSPIAGTSYEQYF
TRBV20-1,TRBD1,many,TRBJ2-1,TGCAGTGCTTACAATTCACAGGGGGCGGGCGAGCAGTTCTTC,CSAYNSQGAGEQFF
TRBV6-2/TRBV6-3,.,few,TRBJ2-7,TGTGCCAGCAGTTACGGTGGGGGAGGATTGTGGAACGAGCAGTACTTC,CASSYGGGGLWNEQYF
TRBV3-1,TRBD2,.,TRBJ2-5,TGTGCCAGCAGCCCAGATTTTTCTAATCCGGGAGGGCCAGGCCAAGAGACCCAGTACTTC,CASSPDFSNPGGPGQETQYF
TRBV10-3,.,.,TRBJ1-2,TGTGCCATCCATGGAAGTTCTGAAATAGCTAACTATGGCTACACCTTC,CAIHGSSEIANYGYTF
TRBV6-6,.,few,TRBJ2-1,TGTGCCAGCAGTTACGAGTCCTTAGTGAGAGTTGAGCAGTTCTTC,CASSYESLVRVEQFF
TRBV20-1,TRBD2,.,TRBJ2-7,TGCAGTGCTAGGCCGACTAGCGGGTACTCCTACGAGCAGTACTTC,CSARPTSGYSYEQYF
TRBV4-1,.,.,TRBJ2-7,TGCGCCAGCAGCCTAAGAGTGGGTTACGAGCAGTACTTC,CASSLRVGYEQYF
TRBV7-2,.,many,TRBJ1-1,TGTGCCAGCAGCTTATCAGGGTATCGAGAAGCTTTCTTT,CASSLSGYREAFF
TRBV6-2/TRBV6-3,.,.,TRBJ2-3,TGTGCCAGCAGTTACTCGACAAATACGCAGTATTTT,CASSYSTNTQYF
TRBV28,TRBD2,few,TRBJ2-7,TGTGCCAGCAGCGTGGGACTAGCGGGAGACGACGAGCAGTACTTC,CASSVGLAGDDEQYF
TRBV7-2,.,few,TRBJ1-5,TGTGCCAGCAGCTTACGGGGTAATAGTCAGCCCCAGCATTTT,CASSLRGNSQPQHF
TRBV11-2,.,.,TRBJ1-1,TGTGCCAGCAGCTTTGCGGCCGGAGGAACTGAAGCTTTCTTT,CASSFAAGGTEAFF
TRBV7-9,TRBD1,few,TRBJ1-1,TGTGCCAGCAGCTCGGGGACAGGGCTTTCTGAAGCTTTCTTT,CASSSGTGLSEAFF
TRBV7-2,.,.,TRBJ2-5,TGTGCCAGCAGCCCGAAGGCCATGGAGACCCAGTACTTC,CASSPKAMETQYF
TRBV5-1,.,.,TRBJ2-3,TGCGCCAGCAGCCCCCGACTAGTATTAGATACGCAGTATTTT,CASSPRLVLDTQYF
TRBV6-2/TRBV6-3,.,many,TRBJ1-5,TGTGCCAGCAGTTTAAGCAGGGCATCGGATCAGCCCCAGCATTTT,CASSLSRASDQPQHF
TRBV29-1,.,once,TRBJ2-3,TGCAGCGTTGTCGGCGGGACCTCAGATACGCAGTATTTT,CSVVGGTSDTQYF
TRBV7-9,.,few,TRBJ2-3,TGTGCCAGCACCACCCTTGGGCTGGATACGCAGTATTTT,CASTTLGLDTQYF